This T cell receptor beta chain emerged from a study of CD8 T cells in Susac syndrome. Sequencing of TCR beta was performed on blood CD8+ T cells and on blood CD4+ T cells. Isolation of CD8+ and CD4+ T cells was performed negatively, whereas enrichment of TEMRA cells was done by FACS. It was with random hexamers that roughly 0.5 to 1 ug RNA was reverse transcribed. TCRdb reprocessed the immunoSEQ multiplex PCR reads with MiXCR, giving one entry per CDR3 protein. The sample yields approximately 260,000 distinct CDR3 sequences, around 96% seen once. CDR3 length equals 15 residues. CDR1 is GTSNPN and CDR2 is SVGIG in the germline V gene (reference sequence). V shed 0 bases and J shed 2 bases, with 12 bases lying between them. For this clonotype: Its antigen remains unidentified.

Study outcomes and limitations: The study recognized that its TCR sequencing and HLA analysis covered a relatively small number of individuals.

The V and J genes are TRBV30 and TRBJ2-3, with a possible D match to TRBD2 (5 bases). This receptor was identified in a human donor with Susac syndrome. Specimen: CD4+ T cells from PBMCs. This chain's CDR3 is CAWSVTERFTDTQYF. CDR3 bases: TGTGCCTGGAGTGTTACTGAGCGGTTCACAGATACGCAGTATTTT.